This T cell receptor (beta chain) was identified during a study of human T cells and chemical hapten exposure. As for time point: pre-sensitization, week 0. Treatment defined: therapeutic diphenylcyclopropenone sensitization with weekly scalp DPC. Germline CDR1 and CDR2: MNHEY and SVGAGI. Trimming took 5 bases from V and 4 from J; bases not matched to a gene: 7. The CDR3 is made up of 14 amino acids. TCRdb processed the RACE reads anew with MiXCR; each CDR3 protein has one entry. Altogether fewer than 200,000 distinct CDR3 sequences are present, 25% to 30% being singletons, with the ten largest covering less than 3%.

This material consisted of whole blood, taken in connection with sensitization to the hapten diphenylcyclopropenone (DPC). The origin of this receptor is a woman aged 25 to 39 with alopecia areata. Some clones in this sample may be carry-over from other donors' samples. The V gene is TRBV6-5, the J gene TRBJ2-5; 7 bases agree with TRBD1. CDR3 sequence: CASSQGQLAETQYF. The DNA for the CDR3 is TGTGCCAGCAGTCAGGGACAGCTTGCAGAGACCCAGTACTTC.